These 14 T cell receptor beta chains came from one sample sequenced in a study of identical twins. MiXCR, run by TCRdb on the 5' RACE reads, gives a single entry per CDR3 protein. The table shows 650,000 to 750,000 distinct CDR3 sequences, with over 20% occurring only once. This same sample was also part of a study on T cells expressing NK-cell markers.

Sequencing was done on a sample of PBMCs. The origin of the receptors is a woman aged 18-29 years in good health.

This clonotype has just a few counts. V and J are TRBV7-9 and TRBJ2-7, with a possible D match to TRBD1 (5 bases). Germline V gives CDR1 SEHNR, CDR2 FQNEAQ (reference sequence). The CDR3 is made up of 12 amino acids. V was cut by 5 bases and J by 6 bases, with 11 bases left in between. Here the CDR3 reads CASSHQGLEQYF. As DNA, the CDR3 is TGTGCCAGCAGCCACCAGGGTCTCGAGCAGTACTTC.

This chain uses TRBV10-3 with TRBJ1-4; D not resolved. Germline assignment: CDR1 ENHRY and CDR2 SYGVKD. The CDR3 contains 15 residues. V dropped 4 bases and J dropped 8 bases, with 17 bases sitting between them. DNA of the CDR3: TGTGCCATCAGTGCCCAAGAGGGAGGCCGGGAAAAACTGTTTTTT. This gives the protein CAISAQEGGREKLFF.

This clonotype came up a few times. The rearrangement uses TRBV20-1 and TRBJ1-4; no definite D call. Between the trimmed V and J ends, which lost 6 bases and 10 bases, there was a span of 12 bases. The CDR3 loop spans 11 amino acids. Germline lookup yields CDR1 DFQATT and CDR2 SNEGSKA (reference sequence). CDR3 coding DNA: TGCAGTGCCCAGAACAGAGGAAAACTGTTTTTT. Its translation is CSAQNRGKLFF.

There are many counts of this clonotype. The J gene is TRBJ2-3, the V gene TRBV2, with 9 bases lining up with TRBD1. The germline gives CDR1 SNHLY, CDR2 FYNNEI. CDR3 length: 15 amino acids. The V segment lost 5 bases and the J segment 3 bases; nucleotides outside the gene matches: 6. The chain's CDR3 is CASSTGTGLTDTQYF. The CDR3 region has the DNA TGTGCCAGCAGTACCGGGACAGGGTTGACAGATACGCAGTATTTT. The full variable domain, with the rest looked up from reference TRBV2 and TRBJ2-3, is EPEVTQTPSHQVTQMGQEVILRCVPISNHLYFYWYRQILGQKVEFLVSFYNNEISEKSEIFDDQFSVERPDGSNFTLKIRSTKLEDSAMYFCASSTGTGLTDTQYFGPGTRLTVL.

This clonotype was counted only a few times. The chain uses TRBV25-1 and TRBJ2-5, with D tentatively TRBD1 (6 bases). The CDR3 is made up of 17 amino acids. The germline V and J ends were trimmed by 3 bases and 2 bases, with 19 bases remaining between them. Looked up from germline, CDR1 is MGHDK and CDR2 is SYGVNS. In DNA form, the CDR3 reads TGTGCCAGCAGTGACCCTAGAGGGGGAGTTTGGCAAGAGACCCAGTACTTC. Translated: CASSDPRGGVWQETQYF.

This clonotype came up a few times. The J gene is TRBJ2-3, the V gene TRBV6-1, with TRBD2 matching over 12 bases. The CDR3 totals 16 residues. Germline CDR1 reads MNHNS; CDR2 reads SASEGT. Germline trimming cut 4 bases from V and 2 bases from J; bases unmatched to any gene: 4. In DNA form, the CDR3 reads TGTGCCAGCAGTGCAACTAGCGGGGGGCTCACAGATACGCAGTATTTT. Translation gives CASSATSGGLTDTQYF.

The chain joins TRBV7-9 to TRBJ2-5, with 13 bases identical to TRBD2. The CDR3 consists of 16 residues. CDR1 is SEHNR, CDR2 FQNEAQ, per germline (reference sequence). V gave up 8 bases and J gave up 5 bases; unmatched junction bases: 11. In DNA, the CDR3 is TGTGCCAGCGGATACCTGACTAGCGGGAGGAAGGAGACCCAGTACTTC. It encodes CASGYLTSGRKETQYF.

This sequence joins TRBV7-2 and TRBJ2-3; a possible D gene is TRBD2 (6 bases). V lost 7 bases, J lost 6 bases, and 20 bases lay in between. Looked up from germline, CDR1 is SGHTA and CDR2 is FQGNSA. This CDR3 is 15 amino acids long. CDR3 region: CASTRGNGRWDTQYF. The CDR3, as DNA: TGTGCCAGCACCCGGGGTAACGGGAGATGGGATACGCAGTATTTT.

The V call is TRBV29-1, the J call TRBJ2-7, with D uncertain. Trimming shortened V by 6 bases and J by 4 bases, and 10 bases separated the two germline ends. This CDR3 has 11 residues. The germline V gene has CDR1 SQVTM and CDR2 ANQGSEA. CDR3 loop: CSVVHRYEQYF. The CDR3 region has the DNA TGCAGCGTAGTACACCGTTACGAGCAGTACTTC.

This clonotype appeared a few times. This chain connects TRBV7-9 to TRBJ1-1, with 12 bases matching TRBD1. Per germline, CDR1 SEHNR and CDR2 FQNEAQ (reference sequence). With 4 bases clipped from V and 10 bases from J, the junction kept 7 bases outside the gene matches. The CDR3 has 14 residues. The CDR3 sequence is CASSSPGQGAPAFF. CDR3 DNA: TGTGCCAGCAGCTCCCCGGGACAGGGGGCGCCAGCTTTCTTT. Complete variable domain (other parts from reference TRBV7-9 and TRBJ1-1): DTGVSQNPRHKITKRGQNVTFRCDPISEHNRLYWYRQTLGQGPEFLTYFQNEAQLEKSRLLSDRFSAERPKGSFSTLEIQRTEQGDSAMYLCASSSPGQGAPAFFGQGTRLTVV.

V usage is TRBV2 and J usage is TRBJ1-1; D is ambiguous. Per germline, CDR1 SNHLY and CDR2 FYNNEI. CDR3 size: 11 residues. The V gene lost 7 bases and the J gene lost 3 bases, with 6 bases spanning the gap. The CDR3 nucleotides are TGTGCCAGCAACAGATACACTGAAGCTTTCTTT. Its protein product is CASNRYTEAFF.

This clonotype was found a few times. The gene calls are TRBV6-5 and TRBJ2-1; the D gene is possibly TRBD1 (6 bases). The V gene lost 2 bases and the J gene lost 5 bases, with 10 bases spanning the gap. Looked up from germline, CDR1 is MNHEY and CDR2 is SVGAGI. CDR3 length: 14 amino acids. CDR3 bases: TGTGCCAGCAGTTACCTCAGGGGAAACAATGAGCAGTTCTTC. It is translated as CASSYLRGNNEQFF.

This clonotype was recorded a few times. The chain carries TRBV3-1 and TRBJ1-1; 7 nucleotides match TRBD1. This CDR3 has 14 residues. J gave up 3 bases and V 6 bases, and 7 bases lay outside the gene matches. CDR1 is LGHDT and CDR2 is YNNKEL in the germline V gene (reference sequence). CDR3 sequence reads: CASSYTGVYTEAFF. In DNA form, the CDR3 reads TGTGCCAGCAGTTACACAGGGGTCTACACTGAAGCTTTCTTT.

This sequence joins TRBV20-1 and TRBJ1-2, with D possibly matching TRBD1 (5 bases). CDR1 and CDR2 (germline): DFQATT, SNEGSKA (reference sequence). This CDR3 spans 12 amino acids. V was shortened by 6 bases and J by 4 bases, with 12 bases between the two germline ends. CDR3 region: CSARGLRYGYTF. CDR3 sequence (DNA): TGCAGTGCAAGGGGACTGCGCTATGGCTACACCTTC.